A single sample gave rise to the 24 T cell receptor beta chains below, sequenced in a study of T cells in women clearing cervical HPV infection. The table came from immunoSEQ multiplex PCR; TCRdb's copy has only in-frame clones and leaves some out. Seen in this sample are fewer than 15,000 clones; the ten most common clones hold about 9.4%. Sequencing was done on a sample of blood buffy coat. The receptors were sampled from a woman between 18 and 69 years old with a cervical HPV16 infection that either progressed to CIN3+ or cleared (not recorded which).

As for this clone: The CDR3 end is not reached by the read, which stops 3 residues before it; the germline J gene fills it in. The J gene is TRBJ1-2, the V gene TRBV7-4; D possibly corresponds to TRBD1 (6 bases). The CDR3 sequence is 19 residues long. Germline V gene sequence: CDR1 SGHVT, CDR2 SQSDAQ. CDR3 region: CASSFSPSGGLTSTDTYTF. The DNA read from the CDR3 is TGTGCCAGCAGCTTCTCTCCTAGCGGGGGGCTGACTAGCACAGATACC.

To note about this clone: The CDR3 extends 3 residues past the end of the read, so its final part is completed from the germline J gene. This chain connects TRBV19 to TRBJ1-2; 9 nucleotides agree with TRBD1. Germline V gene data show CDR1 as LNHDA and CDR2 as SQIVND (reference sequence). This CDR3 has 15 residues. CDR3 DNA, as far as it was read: TGTGCCAGTAGTACACGGGACAGGGCCCAAAATGAC. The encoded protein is CASSTRDRAQND. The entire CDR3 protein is CASSTRDRAQNDYTF.

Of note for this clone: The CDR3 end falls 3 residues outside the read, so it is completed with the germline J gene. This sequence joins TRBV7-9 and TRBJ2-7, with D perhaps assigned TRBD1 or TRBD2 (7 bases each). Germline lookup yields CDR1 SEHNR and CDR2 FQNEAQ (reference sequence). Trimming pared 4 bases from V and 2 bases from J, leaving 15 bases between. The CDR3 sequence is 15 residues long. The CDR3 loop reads CASSSLGRGPYEQYF. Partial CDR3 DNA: TGTGCCAGCAGCTCCTTGGGGAGGGGGCCCTACGAG.

The covered CDR3 bases are TGCAGTGCTAGGGGCAGGGATTGGGTTCAAGAGACC. Translating gives CSARGRDWVQET. From start to end, the CDR3 is CSARGRDWVQETQYF. The chain recombines TRBV20-1 with TRBJ2-5; D might be TRBD1 (5 bases). The CDR3 is cut off 3 residues early in the read; its end comes from the germline J gene. The CDR3 is 15 amino acids. Between the trimmed V and J ends, which lost 3 bases and 2 bases, there was a span of 16 bases. Germline-derived CDR1 and CDR2 are DFQATT and SNEGSKA (reference sequence).

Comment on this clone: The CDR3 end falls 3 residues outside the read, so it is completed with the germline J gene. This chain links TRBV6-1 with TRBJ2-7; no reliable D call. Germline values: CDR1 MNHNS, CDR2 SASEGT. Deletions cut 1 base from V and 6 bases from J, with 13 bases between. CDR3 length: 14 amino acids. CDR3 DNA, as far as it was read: TGTGCCAGCAGTGAAGTCGCCAGGTCTTTCGAG. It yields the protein CASSEVARSFE. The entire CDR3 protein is CASSEVARSFEQYF.

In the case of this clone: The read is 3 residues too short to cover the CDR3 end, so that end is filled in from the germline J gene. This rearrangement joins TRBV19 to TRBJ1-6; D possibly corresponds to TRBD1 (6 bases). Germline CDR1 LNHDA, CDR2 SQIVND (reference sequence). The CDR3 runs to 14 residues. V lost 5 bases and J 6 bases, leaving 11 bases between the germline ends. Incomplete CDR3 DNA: TGTGCCAGTAGTCCCGGACAGCGTAATTCACCC. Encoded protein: CASSPGQRNSP. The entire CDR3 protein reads CASSPGQRNSPLHF.

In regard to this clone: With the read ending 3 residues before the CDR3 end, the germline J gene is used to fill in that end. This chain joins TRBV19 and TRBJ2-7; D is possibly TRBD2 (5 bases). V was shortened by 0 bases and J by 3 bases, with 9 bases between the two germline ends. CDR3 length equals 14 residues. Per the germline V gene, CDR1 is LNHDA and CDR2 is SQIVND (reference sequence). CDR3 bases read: TGTGCCAGTAGTATAGATACAGCGGTCTACGAG. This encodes CASSIDTAVYE. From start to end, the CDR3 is CASSIDTAVYEQYF.

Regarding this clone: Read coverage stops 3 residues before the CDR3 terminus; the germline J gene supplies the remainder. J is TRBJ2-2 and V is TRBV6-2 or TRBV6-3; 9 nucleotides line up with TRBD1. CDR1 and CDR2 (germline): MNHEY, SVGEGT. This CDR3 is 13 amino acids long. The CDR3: CASADRGIEKLFF. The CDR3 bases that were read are TGTGCCAGCGCGGACAGGGGAATTGAAAAG.

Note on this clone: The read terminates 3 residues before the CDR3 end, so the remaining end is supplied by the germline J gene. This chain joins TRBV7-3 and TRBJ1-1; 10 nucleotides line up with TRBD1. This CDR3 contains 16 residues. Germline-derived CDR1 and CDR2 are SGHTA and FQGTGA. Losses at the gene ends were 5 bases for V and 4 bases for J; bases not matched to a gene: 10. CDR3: CASSPTGTGVPTEAFF. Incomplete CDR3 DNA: TGTGCCAGCAGCCCAACGGGGACAGGGGTCCCCACTGAA.

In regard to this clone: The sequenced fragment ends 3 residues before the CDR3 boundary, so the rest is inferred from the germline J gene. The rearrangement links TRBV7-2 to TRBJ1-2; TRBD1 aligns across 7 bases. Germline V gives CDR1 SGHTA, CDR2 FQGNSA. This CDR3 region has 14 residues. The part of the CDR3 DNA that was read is TGTGCCAGCAGCCCACAGACCTCTCGACAGGGT. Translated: CASSPQTSRQG. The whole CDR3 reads CASSPQTSRQGYTF.

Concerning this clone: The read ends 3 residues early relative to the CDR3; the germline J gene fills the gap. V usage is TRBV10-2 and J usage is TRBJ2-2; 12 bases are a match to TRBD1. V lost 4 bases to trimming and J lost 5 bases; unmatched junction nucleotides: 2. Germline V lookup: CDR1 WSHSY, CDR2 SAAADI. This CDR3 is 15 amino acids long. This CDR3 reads CASSAGQGATGELFF. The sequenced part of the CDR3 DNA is TGCGCCAGCAGTGCGGGACAGGGGGCAACCGGGGAG.

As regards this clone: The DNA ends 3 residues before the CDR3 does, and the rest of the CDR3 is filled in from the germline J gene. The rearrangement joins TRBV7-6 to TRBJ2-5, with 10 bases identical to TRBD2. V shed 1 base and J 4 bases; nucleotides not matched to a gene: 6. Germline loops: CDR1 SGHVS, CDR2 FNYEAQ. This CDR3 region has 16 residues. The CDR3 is CASSLEASGGPETQYF. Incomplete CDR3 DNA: TGTGCCAGCAGCTTAGAGGCTAGCGGGGGCCCAGAGACC.

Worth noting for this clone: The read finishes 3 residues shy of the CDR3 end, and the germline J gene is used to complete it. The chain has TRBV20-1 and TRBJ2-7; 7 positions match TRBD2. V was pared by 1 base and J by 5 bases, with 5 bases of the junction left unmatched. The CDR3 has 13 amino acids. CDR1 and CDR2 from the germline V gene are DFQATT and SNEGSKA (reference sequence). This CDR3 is CSARGAGRDEQYF. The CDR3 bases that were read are TGCAGTGCTAGAGGGGCAGGGAGGGACGAG.

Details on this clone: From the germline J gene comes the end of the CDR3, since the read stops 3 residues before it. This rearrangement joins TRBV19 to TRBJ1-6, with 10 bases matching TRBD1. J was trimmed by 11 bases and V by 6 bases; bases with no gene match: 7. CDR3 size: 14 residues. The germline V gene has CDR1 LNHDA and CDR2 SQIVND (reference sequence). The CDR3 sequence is CASSQTGGAAPLHF. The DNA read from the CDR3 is TGTGCCAGTAGCCAGACAGGGGGCGCCGCACCC.

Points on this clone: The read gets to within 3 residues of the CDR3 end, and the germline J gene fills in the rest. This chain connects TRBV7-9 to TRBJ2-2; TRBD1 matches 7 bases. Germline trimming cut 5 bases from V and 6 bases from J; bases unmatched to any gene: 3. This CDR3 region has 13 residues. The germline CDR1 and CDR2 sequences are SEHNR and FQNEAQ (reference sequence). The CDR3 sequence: CASSKTGPGELFF. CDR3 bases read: TGTGCCAGCAGCAAGACAGGGCCCGGGGAG. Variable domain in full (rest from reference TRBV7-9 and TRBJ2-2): DTGVSQNPRHKITKRGQNVTFRCDPISEHNRLYWYRQTLGQGPEFLTYFQNEAQLEKSRLLSDRFSAERPKGSFSTLEIQRTEQGDSAMYLCASSKTGPGELFFGEGSRLTVL.

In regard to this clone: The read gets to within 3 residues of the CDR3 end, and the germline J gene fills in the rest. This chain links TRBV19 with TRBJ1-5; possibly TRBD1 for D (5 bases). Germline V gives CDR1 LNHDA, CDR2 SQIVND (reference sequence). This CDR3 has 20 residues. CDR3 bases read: TGTGCCAGTAGTCGGCCCTCCCGACTAGCGGGGGTACTTAACACAGATCCC. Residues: CASSRPSRLAGVLNTDP. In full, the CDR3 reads CASSRPSRLAGVLNTDPQHF.

The CDR3 sequence: CASSWASGEETQYF. The part of the CDR3 DNA that was read is TGTGCCAGCAGCTGGGCTAGCGGGGAAGAGACC. The V gene is TRBV9, the J gene TRBJ2-5; 9 nucleotides agree with TRBD2. The CDR3 end is not reached by the read, which stops 3 residues before it; the germline J gene fills it in. Germline V lookup: CDR1 SGDLS, CDR2 YYNGEE. V dropped 4 bases and J dropped 3; count of bases not matched to a gene: 4. CDR3 length: 14 amino acids. Full variable domain (outside the CDR3, taken from reference TRBV9 and TRBJ2-5): DSGVTQTPKHLITATGQRVTLRCSPRSGDLSVYWYQQSLDQGLQFLIQYYNGEERAKGNILERFSAQQFPDLHSELNLSSLELGDSALYFCASSWASGEETQYFGPGTRLLVL.

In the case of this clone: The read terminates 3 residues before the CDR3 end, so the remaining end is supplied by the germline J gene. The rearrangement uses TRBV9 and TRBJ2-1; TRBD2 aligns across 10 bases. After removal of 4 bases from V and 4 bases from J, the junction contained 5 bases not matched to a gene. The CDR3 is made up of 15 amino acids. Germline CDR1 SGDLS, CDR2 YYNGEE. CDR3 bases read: TGTGCCAGCAGCCCCTTAGCGGGGGGTTACAATGAG. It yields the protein CASSPLAGGYNE. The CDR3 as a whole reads CASSPLAGGYNEQFF.

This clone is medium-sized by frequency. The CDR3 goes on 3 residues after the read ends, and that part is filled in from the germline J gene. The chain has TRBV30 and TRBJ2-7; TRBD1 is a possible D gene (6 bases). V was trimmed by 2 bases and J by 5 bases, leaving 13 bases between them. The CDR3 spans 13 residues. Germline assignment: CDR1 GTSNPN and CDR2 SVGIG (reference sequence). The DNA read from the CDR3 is TGTGCCTGGAGTAGGAACAGGGACAACGAG. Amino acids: CAWSRNRDNE. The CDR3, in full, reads CAWSRNRDNEQYF.

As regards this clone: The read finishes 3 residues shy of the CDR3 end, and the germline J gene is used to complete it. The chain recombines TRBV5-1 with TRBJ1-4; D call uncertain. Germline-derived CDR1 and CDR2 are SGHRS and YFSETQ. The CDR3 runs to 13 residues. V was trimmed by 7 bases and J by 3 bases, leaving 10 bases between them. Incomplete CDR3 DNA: TGCGCCAGCCGAGTGAGCCCTAATGAAAAA. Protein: CASRVSPNEK. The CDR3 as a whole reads CASRVSPNEKLFF.

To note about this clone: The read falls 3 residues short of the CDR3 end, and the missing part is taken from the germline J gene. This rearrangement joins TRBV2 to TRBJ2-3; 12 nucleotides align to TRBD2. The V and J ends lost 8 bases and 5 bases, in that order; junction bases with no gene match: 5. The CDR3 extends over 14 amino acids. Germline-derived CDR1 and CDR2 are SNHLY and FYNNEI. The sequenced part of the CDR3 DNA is TGTGCCAGCGTTCTAGCGGGGGGGGTAGATACG. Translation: CASVLAGGVDT. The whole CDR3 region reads CASVLAGGVDTQYF.

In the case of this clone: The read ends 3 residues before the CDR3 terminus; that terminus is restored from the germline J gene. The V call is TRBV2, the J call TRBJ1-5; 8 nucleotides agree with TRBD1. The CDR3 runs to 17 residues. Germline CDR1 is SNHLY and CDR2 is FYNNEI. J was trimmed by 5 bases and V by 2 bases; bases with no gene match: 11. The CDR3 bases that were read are TGTGCCAGCAGTGAAACCCCGGGACAGGAAAGGGATCAGCCC. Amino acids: CASSETPGQERDQP. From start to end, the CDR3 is CASSETPGQERDQPQHF.

CDR3 bases read: TGCGCCAGCAGTTCCGTAGCGGGGGGGGATTACAATGAG. This gives the protein CASSSVAGGDYNE. The whole CDR3 reads CASSSVAGGDYNEQFF. The gene calls are TRBV10-2 and TRBJ2-1; 11 bases are a match to TRBD2. The read falls 3 residues short of the CDR3 end, and the missing part is taken from the germline J gene. V was pared by 5 bases and J by 4 bases, with 7 bases of the junction left unmatched. Per the germline V gene, CDR1 is WSHSY and CDR2 is SAAADI. There are 16 residues in the CDR3.

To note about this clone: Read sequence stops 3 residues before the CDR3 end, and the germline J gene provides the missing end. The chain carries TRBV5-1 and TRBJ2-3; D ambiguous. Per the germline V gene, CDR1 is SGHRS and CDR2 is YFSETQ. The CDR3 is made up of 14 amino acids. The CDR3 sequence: CASSLVQSQETQYF. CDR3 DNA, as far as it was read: TGCGCCAGCAGCTTGGTACAGTCCCAAGAGACG. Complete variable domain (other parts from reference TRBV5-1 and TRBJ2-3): KAGVTQTPRYLIKTRGQQVTLSCSPISGHRSVSWYQQTPGQGLQFLFEYFSETQRNKGNFPGRFSGRQFSNSRSEMNVSTLELGDSALYLCASSLVQSQETQYFGPGTRLTVL.